Each of the 29 T cell receptor beta chains below was sequenced from the same sample in a study of T cells after yellow fever vaccination. Each CDR3 protein gets one entry after TCRdb re-called the 5' RACE reads with MiXCR. The repertoire holds over 200,000 distinct CDR3 sequences, around 6.7% seen once, with 1% to 1.2% in the top ten. The sample was CD4+ T cells sorted from PBMCs, taken on the day of the yellow fever booster vaccination. These receptors all stem from a man aged 30-40 years who received the YFV17D yellow fever vaccine.

This clonotype was counted between two and nine times. The chain couples TRBV5-1 to TRBJ2-1; no clear D gene. CDR3 length: 14 amino acids. The V gene's germline CDR1 is SGHRS and CDR2 YFSETQ. V shed 0 bases and J shed 6 bases, with 10 bases lying between them. The chain's CDR3 is CASSLEYGANEQFF. CDR3 in DNA: TGCGCCAGCAGCTTGGAGTATGGCGCCAATGAGCAGTTCTTC.

This clonotype was picked up many times. The chain is built from TRBV6-5 and TRBJ2-4; TRBD1 agrees at 10 bases. Germline V gene lookup returns CDR1 MNHEY and CDR2 SVGAGI. The trim removed 0 bases at V and 7 bases at J, leaving 0 bases unmatched. There are 14 residues in the CDR3. The CDR3 is CASSYSGQGNIQYF. As DNA, the CDR3 is TGTGCCAGCAGTTACTCGGGACAGGGGAACATTCAGTACTTC.

This clonotype was seen many times. The chain uses TRBV20-1 and TRBJ2-7; D possibly corresponds to TRBD2 (6 bases). The CDR3 has 14 amino acids. The germline gives CDR1 DFQATT, CDR2 SNEGSKA (reference sequence). The ends were cut back, 7 bases at V and 6 bases at J, with 22 bases in the middle. The CDR3 sequence: CSVQAVGRTTEQYF. CDR3 sequence (DNA): TGCAGTGTTCAGGCAGTCGGGAGAACTACCGAGCAGTACTTC.

This clonotype came up a few times. In nucleotides, the CDR3 is TGTGCCAGCATGGGAGCTTACGAGCAGTACTTC. It is translated as CASMGAYEQYF. V usage is TRBV6-6 and J usage is TRBJ2-7; D possibly corresponds to TRBD2 (5 bases). Germline V gene lookup returns CDR1 MNHNY and CDR2 SVGAGI (reference sequence). This CDR3 region has 11 residues. V lost 7 bases and J 4 bases, leaving 8 bases between the germline ends.

V is TRBV5-5 and J is TRBJ2-1; tentatively, D is TRBD1 or TRBD2 (5 bases each). TRBJ2-7 matches the DNA end more closely, so the J call is doubtful. The CDR3 spans 14 residues. Germline V CDR1 and CDR2: SGHKS, YYEKEE (reference sequence). The CDR3 DNA reads as TGTGCCAGCAGCTCTGGGACCCAGCGGAATGAGCAGTACTTC. Its protein is CASSSGTQRNEQYF.

This clonotype was counted at least ten times. The chain recombines TRBV20-1 with TRBJ2-1; D is possibly TRBD2 (5 bases). Trimming pared 2 bases from V and 0 bases from J, leaving 11 bases between. Germline V gene data show CDR1 as DFQATT and CDR2 as SNEGSKA (reference sequence). CDR3 length: 15 amino acids. The DNA of the CDR3 is TGCAGTGCTAGACAAAGCGGAAGCTCCTACAATGAGCAGTTCTTC. Its protein is CSARQSGSSYNEQFF.

CDR3 sequence (DNA): TGCGCCAGCAGCTACTTAGCGGGAAGCCCCGGGGAGCTGTTTTTT. The encoded protein is CASSYLAGSPGELFF. The chain has TRBV5-1 and TRBJ2-2, with 8 bases that match TRBD2. With V trimmed by 3 bases and J by 6 bases, 7 bases remained unmatched. CDR1 is SGHRS and CDR2 is YFSETQ in the germline V gene. The CDR3 extends over 15 amino acids.

This rearrangement joins TRBV6-4 to TRBJ2-1, with D hard to call. Germline CDR1 and CDR2: MRHNA and SNTAGT. V dropped 0 bases and J dropped 6 bases, with 12 bases sitting between them. The CDR3 contains 15 residues. The CDR3 coding sequence is TGTGCCAGCAGTGACTCGTCATTCGGGTCCAATGAGCAGTTCTTC. As protein: CASSDSSFGSNEQFF.

The sample holds a few counts of this clonotype. This chain connects TRBV7-2 to TRBJ2-3; 7 bases are shared with TRBD1. The V gene end was trimmed by 5 bases and the J gene end by 6 bases; junction bases not matched to a gene: 5. Germline V gene lookup returns CDR1 SGHTA and CDR2 FQGNSA. The CDR3 totals 13 residues. In DNA, the CDR3 is TGTGCCAGCAGCAAGACAGGGATGGATACGCAGTATTTT. Its protein product is CASSKTGMDTQYF.

The rearrangement joins TRBV2 to TRBJ2-7; 12 positions match TRBD2. The V gene end was trimmed by 4 bases and the J gene end by 3 bases; junction bases not matched to a gene: 1. The CDR3 totals 14 residues. Germline V gene sequence: CDR1 SNHLY, CDR2 FYNNEI. The CDR3 loop is CASSVLAGGYEQYF. Here the CDR3 DNA reads TGTGCCAGCAGTGTACTAGCGGGAGGCTACGAGCAGTACTTC. Based on the CDR3 plus reference TRBV2 and TRBJ2-7, the full variable domain is EPEVTQTPSHQVTQMGQEVILRCVPISNHLYFYWYRQILGQKVEFLVSFYNNEISEKSEIFDDQFSVERPDGSNFTLKIRSTKLEDSAMYFCASSVLAGGYEQYFGPGTRLTVT.

This clonotype was counted at least ten times. J is TRBJ2-2 and V is TRBV24-1; D is uncertain. Germline V lookup: CDR1 KGHDR, CDR2 SFDVKD. V lost 3 bases and J 7 bases, leaving 11 bases between the germline ends. CDR3 size: 14 residues. The DNA of the CDR3 is TGTGCCACCAGTGATACGTCAGTCGGCGGGGAGCTGTTTTTT. It is translated as CATSDTSVGGELFF.

As DNA, the CDR3 is TGTGCCAGCAGCTTAGAACGAGGGGAGCTGTTTTTT. It is translated as CASSLERGELFF. This chain joins TRBV7-3 and TRBJ2-2; D not certain. Germline V gene sequence: CDR1 SGHTA, CDR2 FQGTGA. Trimming pared 2 bases from V and 8 bases from J, leaving 6 bases between. This CDR3 has 12 residues.

This clonotype came up many times. The chain is built from TRBV20-1 and TRBJ2-3, with 9 positions matching TRBD1. This CDR3 comprises 14 residues. The germline V gene encodes CDR1 DFQATT and CDR2 SNEGSKA (reference sequence). The V segment lost 4 bases and the J segment 4 bases; nucleotides outside the gene matches: 6. In DNA, the CDR3 is TGCAGTGCTAACAGGGGGCCTAGCGCAGATACGCAGTATTTT. Encoded protein: CSANRGPSADTQYF.

CDR3 region: CASSLEDGYYEQYF. The CDR3 DNA sequence: TGTGCCAGCAGCTTAGAGGACGGGTACTACGAGCAGTACTTC. V usage is TRBV7-2 and J usage is TRBJ2-7; D gene unclear. The CDR3 has 14 amino acids. Trimming shortened V by 1 base and J by 3 bases, and 10 bases separated the two germline ends. The germline CDR1 and CDR2 sequences are SGHTA and FQGNSA.

There are many counts of this clonotype. The chain recombines TRBV10-3 with TRBJ2-7, with TRBD1 identical over 7 bases. V was pared by 4 bases and J by 2 bases, with 5 bases of the junction left unmatched. The CDR3 covers 14 residues. The germline gives CDR1 ENHRY, CDR2 SYGVKD. CDR3 loop: CAISVLQGAYEQYF. CDR3 bases: TGTGCCATCAGTGTGTTGCAGGGGGCCTACGAGCAGTACTTC.

The chain uses TRBV20-1 and TRBJ2-7, with 8 bases aligning to TRBD2. In germline, CDR1 is DFQATT, CDR2 SNEGSKA (reference sequence). The V gene end was trimmed by 8 bases and the J gene end by 4 bases; junction bases not matched to a gene: 7. The CDR3 length is 12 residues. In DNA, the CDR3 is TGCAGTAGAGCGGGAGAGGGGTACGAGCAGTACTTC. Amino acids: CSRAGEGYEQYF.

This clonotype has a count of ten or more. This sequence joins TRBV7-2 and TRBJ2-7, with D unresolved. The ends were cut back, 2 bases at V and 2 bases at J, with 4 bases in the middle. The V gene's germline CDR1 is SGHTA and CDR2 FQGNSA. The CDR3 loop spans 12 amino acids. The DNA for the CDR3 is TGTGCCAGCAGCTTATCCCCCTACGAGCAGTACTTC. It yields the protein CASSLSPYEQYF.

As to this clonotype: The junction differs from germline at one of its ends, possibly a read error. The genes are TRBV7-2 and TRBJ2-7, with D perhaps TRBD1 (6 bases). The germline gives CDR1 SGHTA, CDR2 FQGNSA. The CDR3 consists of 15 residues. The CDR3 protein is CASSLETAQGYERYF. The DNA of the CDR3 is TGTGCCAGCAGCTTAGAGACAGCACAGGGCTACGAGCGGTACTTC.

This clonotype was counted between two and nine times. The gene calls are TRBV11-3 and TRBJ1-1; D remains unclear. This CDR3 spans 12 amino acids. Trimming shortened V by 4 bases and J by 7 bases, and 10 bases separated the two germline ends. Germline assignment: CDR1 SGHNT and CDR2 YENEEA. Here the CDR3 DNA reads TGTGCCAGCAGCTATACAGAGGGTGAAGCTTTCTTT. It specifies CASSYTEGEAFF.

This clonotype was detected many times. The CDR3 sequence is CSATDRIVYEQYF. The CDR3 DNA reads TGCAGTGCTACAGACAGGATCGTCTACGAGCAGTACTTC. The chain carries TRBV20-1 and TRBJ2-7, with a possible D match to TRBD1 (6 bases). Looked up from germline, CDR1 is DFQATT and CDR2 is SNEGSKA (reference sequence). V was clipped by 4 bases and J by 3 bases, with 13 bases between them. The CDR3 has 13 amino acids.

This clonotype was seen a handful of times. V is TRBV5-6 and J is TRBJ1-1, with a weak D call TRBD1 (5 bases). The CDR3 length is 12 residues. From germline, CDR1 is SGHDT and CDR2 YYEEEE. The V gene lost 4 bases and the J gene lost 6 bases, with 10 bases spanning the gap. This CDR3 reads CASSGDVPEAFF. CDR3 sequence (DNA): TGTGCCAGCAGCGGGGACGTCCCTGAAGCTTTCTTT.

This clonotype occurred a few times. V usage is TRBV12-3 or TRBV12-4 and J usage is TRBJ1-5; D remains ambiguous. The V gene lost 7 bases and the J gene lost 1 base, with 14 bases spanning the gap. CDR3 length: 15 residues. The CDR3 region is CASTATPTSNQPQHF. The CDR3, as DNA: TGTGCCAGCACCGCGACACCTACCAGCAATCAGCCCCAGCATTTT.

This clonotype was detected ten times or more. The chain links TRBV10-3 to TRBJ2-1; tentatively, D is TRBD1 or TRBD2 (5 bases each). Germline assignment: CDR1 ENHRY and CDR2 SYGVKD. The CDR3 length is 14 residues. Trimming pared 7 bases from V and 7 bases from J, leaving 17 bases between. This CDR3 reads CAIIGGPIYNEQFF. The CDR3 DNA reads TGTGCCATCATTGGGGGACCAATATATAATGAGCAGTTCTTC.

This clonotype has just a few counts. The J gene is TRBJ2-5, the V gene TRBV12-3 or TRBV12-4; TRBD2 aligns across 14 bases. This CDR3 has 17 residues. J was trimmed by 3 bases and V by 6 bases; bases with no gene match: 9. The CDR3 sequence is CASRGLAGAGGEETQYF. CDR3 nucleotides: TGTGCCAGCAGGGGACTAGCGGGAGCGGGGGGGGAAGAGACCCAGTACTTC.

In its sample, this clonotype was seen many times. V and J are TRBV27 and TRBJ2-7; D gene uncertain. CDR1 is MNHEY and CDR2 is SMNVEV in the germline V gene (reference sequence). Trimming left V 7 bases short and J 3 bases short, with 16 bases between. The CDR3 is 14 amino acids. The CDR3 spells CASKKRALIYEQYF. DNA for the CDR3: TGTGCCAGCAAGAAAAGGGCCCTCATCTACGAGCAGTACTTC.

The J gene is TRBJ2-7, the V gene TRBV18; TRBD1 or TRBD2 may be the D gene (5 bases each). V was shortened by 0 bases and J by 4 bases, with 7 bases between the two germline ends. There are 13 residues in the CDR3. CDR1 is KGHSH, CDR2 LQKENI, per germline. The CDR3 loop is CASSPPGEYEQYF. As DNA, the CDR3 is TGTGCCAGCTCACCACCGGGGGAATACGAGCAGTACTTC.

A few counts support this clonotype. The chain recombines TRBV9 with TRBJ2-7; 9 bases are a match to TRBD1. The CDR3 is 15 amino acids. Germline loops: CDR1 SGDLS, CDR2 YYNGEE. With V trimmed by 2 bases and J by 5 bases, 8 bases remained unmatched. The CDR3 here is CASSVVGTGINEQYF. DNA of the CDR3: TGTGCCAGCAGCGTGGTGGGGACAGGGATAAACGAGCAGTACTTC.

This clonotype has a handful of counts. The chain recombines TRBV9 with TRBJ2-1; perhaps TRBD2 as D (5 bases). Germline loops: CDR1 SGDLS, CDR2 YYNGEE. V dropped 2 bases and J dropped 7 bases, with 16 bases sitting between them. CDR3 length equals 15 residues. CDR3 nucleotides: TGTGCCAGCAGCGTTAGCGCTACGTTATTTAATGAGCAGTTCTTC. It specifies CASSVSATLFNEQFF.

V and J are TRBV5-6 and TRBJ2-2, with 15 bases fitting TRBD2. The trim removed 2 bases at V and 4 bases at J, leaving 9 bases unmatched. This CDR3 spans 19 amino acids. From germline, CDR1 is SGHDT and CDR2 YYEEEE. The CDR3 is CASSFRTSGRAPATGELFF. Written as DNA, the CDR3 is TGTGCCAGCAGCTTCCGGACTAGCGGGAGGGCCCCTGCCACCGGGGAGCTGTTTTTT. The variable domain in full, completed from reference TRBV5-6 and TRBJ2-2, reads DAGVTQSPTHLIKTRGQQVTLRCSPKSGHDTVSWYQQALGQGPQFIFQYYEEEERQRGNFPDRFSGHQFPNYSSELNVNALLLGDSALYLCASSFRTSGRAPATGELFFGEGSRLTVL.